This TCR beta chain was profiled in a study of blood T cell repertoires in COVID-19. Study as a whole: Sites across the United States, Italy and Spain contributed samples from acute and convalescent COVID-19. Sources were T cells, B-cell-depleted T cells, or PBMCs; the material itself was cDNA or gDNA.

Per the study methods: Using reference gene primer amplification, nucleated cell counts were estimated. This table comes from immunoSEQ multiplex PCR, and its TCRdb copy is limited to in-frame clones, with some not included. D and trimming come from the DNA, and the V and J calls and clone size come from that table. The sample shows about 130,000 clones, around 70% of them seen only once. This receptor was taken from a man aged 55-75 years with acute or convalescent COVID-19. Sequencing was performed on peripheral blood.

CDR3: CASSYAPQDMKAFF. CDR3 coding DNA: TGTGCCAGCAGTTACGCTCCCCAGGATATGAAAGCTTTCTTT. The chain couples TRBV6-2 or TRBV6-3 to TRBJ1-1; D ambiguous. CDR1 is MNHEY, CDR2 SVGEGT, per germline. CDR3 length equals 14 residues. Between the trimmed V and J ends, which lost 2 bases and 9 bases, there was a span of 16 bases.